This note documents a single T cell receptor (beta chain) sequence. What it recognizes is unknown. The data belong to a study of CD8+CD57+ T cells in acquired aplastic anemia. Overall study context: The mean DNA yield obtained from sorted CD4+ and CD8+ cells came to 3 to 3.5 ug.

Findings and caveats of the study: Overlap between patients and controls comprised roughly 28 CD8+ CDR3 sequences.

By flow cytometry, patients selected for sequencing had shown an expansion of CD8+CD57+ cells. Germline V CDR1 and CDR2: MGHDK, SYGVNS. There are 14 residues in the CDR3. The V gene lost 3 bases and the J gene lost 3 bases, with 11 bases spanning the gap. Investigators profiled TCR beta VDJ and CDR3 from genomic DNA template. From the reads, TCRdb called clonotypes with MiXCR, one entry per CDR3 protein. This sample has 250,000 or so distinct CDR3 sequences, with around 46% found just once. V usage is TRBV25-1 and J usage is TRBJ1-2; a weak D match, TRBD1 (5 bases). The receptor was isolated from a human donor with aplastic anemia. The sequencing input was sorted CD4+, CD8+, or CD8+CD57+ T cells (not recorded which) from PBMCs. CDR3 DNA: TGTGCCAGCAGTGAGTCGGGGGACGACTATGGCTACACCTTC. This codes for CASSESGDDYGYTF.